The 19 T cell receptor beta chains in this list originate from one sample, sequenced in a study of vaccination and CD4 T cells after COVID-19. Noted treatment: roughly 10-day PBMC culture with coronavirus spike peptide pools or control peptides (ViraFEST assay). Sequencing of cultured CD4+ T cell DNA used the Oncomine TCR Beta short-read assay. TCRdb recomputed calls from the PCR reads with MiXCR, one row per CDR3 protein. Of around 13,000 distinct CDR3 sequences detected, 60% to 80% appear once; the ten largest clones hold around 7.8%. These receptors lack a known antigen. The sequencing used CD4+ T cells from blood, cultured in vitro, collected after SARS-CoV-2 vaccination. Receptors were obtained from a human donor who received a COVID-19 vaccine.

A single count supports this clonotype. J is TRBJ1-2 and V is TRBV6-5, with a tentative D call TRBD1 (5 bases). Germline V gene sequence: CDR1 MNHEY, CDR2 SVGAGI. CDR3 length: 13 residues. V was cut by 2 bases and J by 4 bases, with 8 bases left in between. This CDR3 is CASSYGGIYGYTF. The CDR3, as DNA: TGTGCCAGCAGTTACGGGGGAATCTATGGCTACACCTTC.

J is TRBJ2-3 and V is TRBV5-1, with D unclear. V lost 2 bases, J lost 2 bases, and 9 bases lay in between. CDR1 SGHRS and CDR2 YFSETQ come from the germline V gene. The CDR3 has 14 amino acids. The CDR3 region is CASSFVDLTDTQYF. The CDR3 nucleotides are TGCGCCAGCAGCTTTGTAGATCTCACAGATACGCAGTATTTT.

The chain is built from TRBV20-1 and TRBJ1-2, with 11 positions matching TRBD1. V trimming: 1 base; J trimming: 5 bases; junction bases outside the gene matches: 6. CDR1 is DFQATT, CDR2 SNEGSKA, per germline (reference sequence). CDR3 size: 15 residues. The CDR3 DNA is TGCAGTGCTAGAGCAGGGACAGGGGGTGATTATGGCTACACCTTC. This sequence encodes CSARAGTGGDYGYTF.

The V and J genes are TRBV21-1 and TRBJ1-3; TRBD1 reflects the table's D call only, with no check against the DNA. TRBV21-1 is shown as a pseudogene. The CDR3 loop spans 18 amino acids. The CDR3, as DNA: TGTGCCAGCAGCCAGGCTGCGAACAGGGAACACTCTGGAAACACCATATATTTT. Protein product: CASSQAANREHSGNTIYF.

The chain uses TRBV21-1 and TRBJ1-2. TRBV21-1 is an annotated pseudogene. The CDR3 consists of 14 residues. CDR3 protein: CASSPRTANYGYTF. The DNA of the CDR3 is TGTGCCAGCAGCCCGCGGACAGCTAACTATGGCTACACCTTC.

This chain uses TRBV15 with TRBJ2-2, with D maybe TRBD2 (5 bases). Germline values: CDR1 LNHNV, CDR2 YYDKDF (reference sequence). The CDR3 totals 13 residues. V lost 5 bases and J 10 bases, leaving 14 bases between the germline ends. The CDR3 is CATSRLWGEELFF. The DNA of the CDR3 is TGTGCCACCAGCCGACTGTGGGGAGAGGAGCTGTTTTTT.

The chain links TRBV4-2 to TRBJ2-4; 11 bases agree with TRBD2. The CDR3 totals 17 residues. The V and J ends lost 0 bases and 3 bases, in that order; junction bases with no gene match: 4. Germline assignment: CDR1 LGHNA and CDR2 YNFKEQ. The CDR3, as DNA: TGTGCCAGCAGCCAAGAAACTAGCGGGGGTGTCAAAAACATTCAGTACTTC. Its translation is CASSQETSGGVKNIQYF.

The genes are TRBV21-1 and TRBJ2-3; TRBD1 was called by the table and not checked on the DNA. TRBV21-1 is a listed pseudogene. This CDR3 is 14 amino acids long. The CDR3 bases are TGTGCCAGCTTGGACAGTACCCCTCGGGTTACGCAGTATTTT. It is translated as CASLDSTPRVTQYF.

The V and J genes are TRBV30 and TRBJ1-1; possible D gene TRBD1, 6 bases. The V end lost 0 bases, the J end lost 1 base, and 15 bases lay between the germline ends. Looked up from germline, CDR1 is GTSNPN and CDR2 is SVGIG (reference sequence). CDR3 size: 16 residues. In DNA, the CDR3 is TGTGCCTGGAGTGTACAAAGCACAGGGCCGAACACTGAAGCTTTCTTT. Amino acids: CAWSVQSTGPNTEAFF.

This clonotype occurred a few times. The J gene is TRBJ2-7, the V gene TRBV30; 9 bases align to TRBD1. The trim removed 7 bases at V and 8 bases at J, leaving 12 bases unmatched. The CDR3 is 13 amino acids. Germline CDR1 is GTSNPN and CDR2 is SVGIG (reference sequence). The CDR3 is CASNRDREMQQYF. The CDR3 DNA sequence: TGTGCCTCCAACCGGGACAGGGAGATGCAGCAGTACTTC. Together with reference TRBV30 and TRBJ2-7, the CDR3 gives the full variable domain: SQTIHQWPATLVQPVGSPLSLECTVEGTSNPNLYWYRQAAGRGLQLLFYSVGIGQISSEVPQNLSASRPQDRQFILSSKKLLLSDSGFYLCASNRDREMQQYFGPGTRLTVT.

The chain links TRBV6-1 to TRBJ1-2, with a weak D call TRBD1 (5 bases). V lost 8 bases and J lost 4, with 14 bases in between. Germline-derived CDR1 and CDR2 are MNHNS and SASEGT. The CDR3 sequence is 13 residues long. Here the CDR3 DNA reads TGTGCCAGCCGTACCCCCGGGACCTATGGCTACACCTTC. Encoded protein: CASRTPGTYGYTF.

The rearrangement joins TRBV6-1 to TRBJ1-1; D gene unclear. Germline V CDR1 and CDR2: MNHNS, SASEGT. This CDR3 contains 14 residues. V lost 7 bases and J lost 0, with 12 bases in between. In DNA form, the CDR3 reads TGTGCCAGCAAGTGGGAGGAGATGAACACTGAAGCTTTCTTT. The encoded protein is CASKWEEMNTEAFF.

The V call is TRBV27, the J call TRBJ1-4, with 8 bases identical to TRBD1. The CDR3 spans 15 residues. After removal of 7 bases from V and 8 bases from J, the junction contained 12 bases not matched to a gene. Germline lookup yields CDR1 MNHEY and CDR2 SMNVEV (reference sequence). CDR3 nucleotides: TGTGCCAGCAACCTTAACGGACAGGGAGGCGAAAAACTGTTTTTT. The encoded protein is CASNLNGQGGEKLFF.

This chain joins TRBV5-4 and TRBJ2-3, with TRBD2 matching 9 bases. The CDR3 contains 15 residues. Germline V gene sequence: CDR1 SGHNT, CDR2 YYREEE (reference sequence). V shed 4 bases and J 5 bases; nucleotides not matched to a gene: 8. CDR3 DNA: TGTGCCAGCAGCCGCGGGGGGGGGCCGGTAGATACGCAGTATTTT. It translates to CASSRGGGPVDTQYF.

CDR3 sequence (DNA): TGTGCCAGCAGCCAGGCGAGGCCTGAAGCTTTCTTT. This translates into CASSQARPEAFF. V gene TRBV6-1 combines with J gene TRBJ1-1; D uncertain. This CDR3 has 12 residues. Trimming removed 6 bases at V and 6 bases at J, with 11 bases between. CDR1 and CDR2 (germline): MNHNS, SASEGT.

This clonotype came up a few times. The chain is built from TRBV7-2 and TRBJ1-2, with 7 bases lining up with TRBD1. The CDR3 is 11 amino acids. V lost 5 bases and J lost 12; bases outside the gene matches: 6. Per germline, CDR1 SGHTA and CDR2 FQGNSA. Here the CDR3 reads CASSTGTAHTF. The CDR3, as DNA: TGTGCCAGCAGCACCGGGACAGCCCACACCTTC.

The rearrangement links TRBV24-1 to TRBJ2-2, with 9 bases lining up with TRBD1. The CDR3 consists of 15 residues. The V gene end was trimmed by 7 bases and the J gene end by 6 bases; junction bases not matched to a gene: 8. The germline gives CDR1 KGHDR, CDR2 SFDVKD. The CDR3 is CATSPDRGLAGELFF. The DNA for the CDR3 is TGTGCCACCAGCCCGGACAGGGGCCTCGCCGGGGAGCTGTTTTTT.

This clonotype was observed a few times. The DNA for the CDR3 is TGTGCCAGCACCCCCGGGACAGTGACCCTCGAGCAGTACTTC. Its translation: CASTPGTVTLEQYF. V and J are TRBV6-1 and TRBJ2-7, with 7 bases matching TRBD1. This CDR3 has 14 amino acids. Unmatched junction bases numbered 12, after V lost 7 bases and J lost 6 bases. The germline gives CDR1 MNHNS, CDR2 SASEGT.

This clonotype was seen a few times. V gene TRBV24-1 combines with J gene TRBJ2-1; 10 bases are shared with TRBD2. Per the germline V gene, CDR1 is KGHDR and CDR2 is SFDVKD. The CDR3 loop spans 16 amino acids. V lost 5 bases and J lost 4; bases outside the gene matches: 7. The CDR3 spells CATSGASGGMYNEQFF. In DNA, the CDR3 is TGTGCCACCAGTGGTGCTAGCGGGGGTATGTACAATGAGCAGTTCTTC.